This T cell receptor (beta chain) comes out of a study of breast tumors, draining lymph nodes, adjacent tissues. The study, taken as a whole, reports: Compared with basal-like, luminal-like tumors shared significantly more repertoire with nontumor tissue. Data fit most tumor T cells coming from lymph node, expanding in tumor. Compared with lymph nodes, tumors were less diverse; compared with nontumor tissue, more.

This clonotype was seen at least ten times. Its matching antigen is unknown. Breast cancer patients provided tissue from their axillary draining lymph nodes. TCRdb redid the calling of the multiplex PCR reads with MiXCR, one entry per CDR3 protein. The sample includes tens of thousands of distinct CDR3 sequences, around 28% of them seen just once. V lost 4 bases and J 3 bases, leaving 16 bases between the germline ends. The CDR3 has 15 amino acids. Germline assignment: CDR1 LGHDT and CDR2 YNNKEL (reference sequence). J is TRBJ2-7 and V is TRBV3-1; no firm D call. This TCR derives from a female donor with breast cancer. Some clones in this sample may be carry-over from other donors' samples. The sample was axillary lymph node tissue. The CDR3 region is CASSPTSFPIYEQYF. The DNA of the CDR3 is TGTGCCAGCAGCCCCACATCTTTTCCAATCTACGAGCAGTACTTC.